This TCR beta chain is drawn from a study of blood T cell repertoires in COVID-19. Followed longitudinally, the Seattle patients had been enrolled during active infection. Germline loops: CDR1 MNHNS, CDR2 SASEGT. V gave up 2 bases and J gave up 5 bases, with 15 bases separating them. The CDR3 spans 15 residues. The protocol was immunoSEQ multiplex PCR, while the TCRdb copy is restricted to in-frame clones and leaves out a portion. This repertoire shows 300,000 to 400,000 clones, about 90% found once; its top ten account for about 2%. Sequencing was performed on peripheral blood. The rearrangement uses TRBV6-1 and TRBJ1-1; no clear D. The clonotype was recovered from a woman in her fifties or sixties with COVID-19, enrolled during active disease. The CDR3 sequence is CASSEHGPGKTEAFF. As DNA, the CDR3 is TGTGCCAGCAGTGAACACGGACCCGGGAAGACTGAAGCTTTCTTT.